This T cell receptor (beta chain) was captured in a study of shared clonotypes between healthy human individuals. Across the whole study: For every donor, three CD4 naive, three CD4 memory, two CD8 naive and one CD8 memory plates were used.

Naive CD8 cells were CD45RO-negative, positively selected for CCR7, excluding terminally differentiated effector memory CD45RA+ cells. The data were produced by immunoSEQ multiplex PCR, yet TCRdb's version contains in-frame clones alone and is incomplete. The sample comprises hundreds of thousands of clones, around 92% of which are singletons, and nearly 25% rests with the top ten. This clone has only one observation. V lost 7 bases to trimming and J lost 4 bases; unmatched junction nucleotides: 10. This CDR3 contains 15 residues. Germline V gene data show CDR1 as SEHNR and CDR2 as FQNEAQ (reference sequence).

The sequencing sample was made of naive CD8+ T cells sorted from blood. The chain employs TRBV7-9 and TRBJ2-1; 7 bases are a match to TRBD2. This clonotype was obtained from a man younger than 40 in good health. The CDR3: CASKESGGSYNEQFF. The CDR3 bases are TGTGCCAGCAAGGAATCGGGGGGTTCATACAATGAGCAGTTCTTC.